These 30 T cell receptor beta chains came from one sample sequenced in a study of shared clonotypes between healthy human individuals. TCRdb keeps only in-frame clones here, not all; method: immunoSEQ multiplex PCR. This table has roughly 2 million clones, 85% to 95% appearing once. The sequencing input was naive CD4+ T cells sorted from blood. Subset reported: CD45RA+ positively selected. These receptors came from a man aged 18 to 30 in good health.

The chain employs TRBV27 and TRBJ2-3, with 10 bases that match TRBD2. Germline V CDR1 and CDR2: MNHEY, SMNVEV (reference sequence). J gave up 4 bases and V 2 bases, and 12 bases lay outside the gene matches. This CDR3 spans 18 amino acids. CDR3 amino acids: CASSLKAGGIPRPDTQYF. CDR3 nucleotides: TGTGCCAGCAGTTTAAAAGCGGGGGGGATCCCCCGCCCAGATACGCAGTATTTT.

CDR3 sequence (DNA): TGTGCCAGCTCACCACTCATATCGACAGGGGGCGCAGACACCATATATTTT. Its protein is CASSPLISTGGADTIYF. The chain combines TRBV18 with TRBJ1-3, with TRBD1 matching 10 bases. This CDR3 is 17 amino acids long. V gave up 1 base and J gave up 8 bases; unmatched junction bases: 11. Looked up from germline, CDR1 is KGHSH and CDR2 is LQKENI.

This chain uses TRBV7-2 with TRBJ2-3, with 10 bases aligning to TRBD1. Germline CDR1 is SGHTA and CDR2 is FQGNSA. The CDR3 totals 15 residues. Trimming cost V 5 bases and J 1 base; bases outside gene matches: 3. CDR3 in DNA: TGTGCCAGCAGCATCGGGACAGGGGGCACAGATACGCAGTATTTT. Amino acid sequence: CASSIGTGGTDTQYF.

The V and J genes are TRBV30 and TRBJ1-1, with a possible D match to TRBD1 (6 bases). The CDR3 consists of 12 residues. The germline V gene encodes CDR1 GTSNPN and CDR2 SVGIG (reference sequence). Between the trimmed V and J ends, which lost 3 bases and 12 bases, there was a span of 17 bases. In DNA, the CDR3 is TGTGCCTGGAGCTCTTCCGGGGGCAAGCCTTTCTTT. Encoded protein: CAWSSSGGKPFF.

This clone was found once. The chain has TRBV19 and TRBJ2-3; tentative D call: TRBD1 (5 bases). The CDR3 sequence is 13 residues long. Looked up from germline, CDR1 is LNHDA and CDR2 is SQIVND (reference sequence). Written as DNA, the CDR3 is TGTGTCTCGATGGGGCGTAACACAGATACGCAGTATTTT. This translates into CVSMGRNTDTQYF.

This chain links TRBV5-1 with TRBJ2-2, with 7 nucleotides matching TRBD1. The CDR3 runs to 17 residues. V shed 4 bases, J shed 2 bases, and the junction held 11 bases outside the gene matches. Germline V gene data show CDR1 as SGHRS and CDR2 as YFSETQ. CDR3 region: CASSPEYGTVNTGELFF. The CDR3 coding sequence is TGCGCCAGCAGCCCCGAATATGGGACAGTAAACACCGGGGAGCTGTTTTTT.

This clone was observed once. V is TRBV5-1 and J is TRBJ2-3; maybe TRBD2 (6 bases). The germline gives CDR1 SGHRS, CDR2 YFSETQ. This CDR3 is built from 15 residues. V dropped 4 bases and J dropped 0 bases, with 12 bases sitting between them. CDR3 amino acids: CASSPTSSSTDTQYF. The CDR3 DNA follows: TGCGCCAGCAGCCCTACTAGCTCTAGCACAGATACGCAGTATTTT.

The CDR3, as DNA: TGTGCCAGCAGTGAAGCGCGGACAGGGACATCCTACGAGCAGTACTTC. This sequence encodes CASSEARTGTSYEQYF. The rearrangement links TRBV2 to TRBJ2-7; TRBD1 aligns across 8 bases. Unmatched junction bases numbered 5, after V lost 0 bases and J lost 1 base. CDR3 size: 16 residues. Germline V lookup: CDR1 SNHLY, CDR2 FYNNEI.

The rearrangement uses TRBV5-8 and TRBJ2-1, with TRBD1 matching over 7 bases. Germline assignment: CDR1 SGHTS and CDR2 YDEGEE. This CDR3 has 15 amino acids. J lost 4 bases, V lost 5 bases, and 9 bases had no gene match. This CDR3 reads CASSPGTARYNEQFF. The CDR3 DNA reads as TGTGCCAGCAGTCCCGGGACAGCTAGGTACAATGAGCAGTTCTTC.

This clone appeared a single time. V and J are TRBV15 and TRBJ2-7, with D hard to call. Germline CDR1 LNHNV, CDR2 YYDKDF (reference sequence). This CDR3 is 14 amino acids long. V lost 1 base to trimming and J lost 3 bases, with 10 bases between them. In DNA form, the CDR3 reads TGTGCCACCAGCAGAGGTCTCTCCGGCTACGAGCAGTACTTC. Its translation is CATSRGLSGYEQYF.

The V gene is TRBV27, the J gene TRBJ2-7; 10 bases line up with TRBD1. Germline V gene lookup returns CDR1 MNHEY and CDR2 SMNVEV (reference sequence). The V segment lost 5 bases and the J segment 5 bases; nucleotides outside the gene matches: 9. CDR3 size: 15 residues. The CDR3 region is CASSPRQGAPNEQYF. The CDR3, as DNA: TGTGCCAGCAGTCCCCGACAGGGGGCCCCCAACGAGCAGTACTTC.

As to this clone: The sample carries other DNA sequences with the same CDR3. V usage is TRBV5-1 and J usage is TRBJ2-7; 13 positions agree with TRBD2. The CDR3 is made up of 15 amino acids. The V and J ends lost 4 bases and 6 bases, in that order; junction bases with no gene match: 7. In germline, CDR1 is SGHRS, CDR2 YFSETQ. The CDR3 region has the DNA TGCGCCAGCAGCCTTGGACTAGCGGGAGTCGGCGAGCAGTACTTC. Translated: CASSLGLAGVGEQYF.

J is TRBJ2-3 and V is TRBV14; 10 bases line up with TRBD2. J gave up 3 bases and V 2 bases, and 5 bases lay outside the gene matches. Germline-derived CDR1 and CDR2 are SGHDN and FVKESK. This CDR3 contains 16 residues. The CDR3 DNA is TGTGCCAGCAGCCAATTAGCGGGGGGTTGGACAGATACGCAGTATTTT. It is translated as CASSQLAGGWTDTQYF.

The V and J genes are TRBV6-5 and TRBJ1-2; D is perhaps TRBD1 (5 bases). Germline CDR1 reads MNHEY; CDR2 reads SVGAGI. The V end lost 6 bases, the J end lost 4 bases, and 12 bases lay between the germline ends. This CDR3 is 13 amino acids long. CDR3 protein: CASRRGAVYGYTF. The CDR3 DNA reads TGTGCCAGCAGGAGGGGCGCGGTCTATGGCTACACCTTC.

The chain combines TRBV19 with TRBJ1-2, with D unclear. Trimming stripped 3 bases from V and 2 bases from J, with 13 bases between. Looked up from germline, CDR1 is LNHDA and CDR2 is SQIVND (reference sequence). The CDR3 has 15 residues. CDR3: CASSIKQRTNYGYTF. CDR3 sequence (DNA): TGTGCCAGTAGTATTAAGCAACGGACGAACTATGGCTACACCTTC. The whole variable domain, filled in from reference TRBV19 and TRBJ1-2, reads DGGITQSPKYLFRKEGQNVTLSCEQNLNHDAMYWYRQDPGQGLRLIYYSQIVNDFQKGDIAEGYSVSREKKESFPLTVTSAQKNPTAFYLCASSIKQRTNYGYTFGSGTRLTVV.

The chain combines TRBV19 with TRBJ2-2; no definite D call. The CDR3 consists of 14 residues. With 6 bases removed from V and 0 bases from J, the gap between germline ends came to 8 bases. Germline CDR1 reads LNHDA; CDR2 reads SQIVND (reference sequence). In DNA form, the CDR3 reads TGTGCCAGTAGGGCATTCGCGAACACCGGGGAGCTGTTTTTT. As protein: CASRAFANTGELFF.

The V gene is TRBV11-3, the J gene TRBJ1-1; D remains ambiguous. The V end lost 1 base, the J end lost 1 base, and 7 bases lay between the germline ends. Germline CDR1 SGHNT, CDR2 YENEEA. This CDR3 comprises 14 residues. The CDR3 bases are TGTGCCAGCAGCTTAGGACCGGCGAACACTGAAGCTTTCTTT. Its translation: CASSLGPANTEAFF.

The V and J genes are TRBV19 and TRBJ1-6; 7 nucleotides agree with TRBD1. Germline CDR1 LNHDA, CDR2 SQIVND (reference sequence). With V trimmed by 5 bases and J by 10 bases, 8 bases remained unmatched. This CDR3 region has 14 residues. The CDR3 DNA reads as TGTGCCAGTAGTCCACAGGGGAAGGTGTCACCCCTCCACTTT. This encodes CASSPQGKVSPLHF.

V gene TRBV7-2 combines with J gene TRBJ1-5, with a weak D call TRBD1 (5 bases). Germline V CDR1 and CDR2: SGHTA, FQGNSA. Trimming pared 5 bases from V and 2 bases from J, leaving 19 bases between. CDR3 length equals 17 residues. The CDR3 bases are TGTGCCAGCAGCAAACGACCAGGGTTTTTTGGCAATCAGCCCCAGCATTTT. It specifies CASSKRPGFFGNQPQHF.

The rearrangement uses TRBV10-3 and TRBJ1-5, with a tentative D call TRBD1 (6 bases). This CDR3 has 17 amino acids. CDR1 ENHRY and CDR2 SYGVKD come from the germline V gene. Trimming removed 11 bases from V and 0 bases from J, with 23 bases in between. This chain's CDR3 is CAVAIQGGTYSNQPQHF. The CDR3, as DNA: TGTGCCGTAGCCATACAGGGAGGGACATATAGCAATCAGCCCCAGCATTTT.

With respect to this clone: Distinct nucleotide sequences in the sample also encode this CDR3. J is TRBJ1-1 and V is TRBV7-9, with a possible D match to TRBD1 (6 bases). In germline, CDR1 is SEHNR, CDR2 FQNEAQ (reference sequence). The ends were cut back, 5 bases at V and 1 base at J, with 11 bases in the middle. This CDR3 spans 14 amino acids. This CDR3 reads CASSPWTENTEAFF. The CDR3 bases are TGTGCCAGCAGCCCTTGGACAGAGAACACTGAAGCTTTCTTT.

This clone has only one observation. The rearrangement links TRBV6-1 to TRBJ2-7, with TRBD2 matching 10 bases. Germline V gives CDR1 MNHNS, CDR2 SASEGT. V was pared by 2 bases and J by 5 bases, with 6 bases of the junction left unmatched. The CDR3 spans 15 residues. In nucleotides, the CDR3 is TGTGCCAGCAGTGAAACAAGCGGGGGGGTGCACGAGCAGTACTTC. The encoded protein is CASSETSGGVHEQYF.

The chain links TRBV6-5 to TRBJ1-6; no clear D. This CDR3 spans 13 amino acids. CDR1 is MNHEY, CDR2 SVGAGI, per germline. Between the trimmed V and J ends, which lost 1 base and 8 bases, there was a span of 6 bases. The CDR3 sequence is CASSYWKDSPLHF. CDR3 in DNA: TGTGCCAGCAGTTACTGGAAGGATTCACCCCTCCACTTT.

The chain is built from TRBV9 and TRBJ2-7; 7 bases align to TRBD2. Per germline, CDR1 SGDLS and CDR2 YYNGEE. V lost 0 bases, J lost 3 bases, and 3 bases stayed unmatched. This CDR3 has 14 amino acids. The CDR3 loop reads CASSVAGGDYEQYF. In DNA, the CDR3 is TGTGCCAGCAGCGTAGCTGGGGGGGACTACGAGCAGTACTTC.

This chain uses TRBV9 with TRBJ2-2; D may be TRBD1 (5 bases). This CDR3 region has 13 residues. Trimming left V 4 bases short and J 5 bases short, with 9 bases between. CDR1 and CDR2 (germline): SGDLS, YYNGEE. The CDR3 nucleotides read TGTGCCAGCAGCTCCGACAGTACCGGGGAGCTGTTTTTT. Amino acids: CASSSDSTGELFF.

This chain uses TRBV11-2 with TRBJ2-2; D unresolved. The CDR3 has 14 amino acids. Trimming stripped 2 bases from V and 6 bases from J, with 10 bases between. Germline CDR1 and CDR2: SGHAT and FQNNGV. CDR3 nucleotides: TGTGCCAGCAGCTTAAATAGAATTTCCGGGGAGCTGTTTTTT. This sequence encodes CASSLNRISGELFF.

V and J are TRBV5-1 and TRBJ1-2; D gene ambiguous. The CDR3 sequence is 14 residues long. V was shortened by 4 bases and J by 2 bases, with 12 bases between the two germline ends. From germline, CDR1 is SGHRS and CDR2 YFSETQ. The CDR3 region has the DNA TGCGCCAGCAGCCCGACGGGCCTCAACTATGGCTACACCTTC. This translates into CASSPTGLNYGYTF.

The chain couples TRBV6-5 to TRBJ1-1, with 10 bases fitting TRBD1. Looked up from germline, CDR1 is MNHEY and CDR2 is SVGAGI. Losses at the gene ends were 1 base for V and 5 bases for J; bases not matched to a gene: 4. This CDR3 is 15 amino acids long. CDR3 region: CASSYLGTGETEAFF. The CDR3 bases are TGTGCCAGCAGTTACTTAGGGACAGGGGAAACTGAAGCTTTCTTT.

Comments on this clone: This sample includes further DNA sequences coding for the same CDR3. V and J are TRBV7-2 and TRBJ2-5, with a weak D call TRBD1 (6 bases). V was pared by 5 bases and J by 2 bases, with 9 bases between. Looked up from germline, CDR1 is SGHTA and CDR2 is FQGNSA. This CDR3 contains 13 residues. The CDR3 region is CASSRTVQETQYF. CDR3 DNA sequence: TGTGCCAGCAGCCGGACAGTGCAAGAGACCCAGTACTTC.

The gene calls are TRBV28 and TRBJ2-7; 8 positions agree with TRBD1. V trimming: 5 bases; J trimming: 9 bases; junction bases outside the gene matches: 12. This CDR3 is 14 amino acids long. From germline, CDR1 is MDHEN and CDR2 SYDVKM. The CDR3 sequence: CASSPQDRGSGQYF. The DNA of the CDR3 is TGTGCCAGCAGTCCCCAAGACAGGGGTTCCGGGCAGTACTTC.